The subject of this entry is one T cell receptor (beta chain). Its antigen is still unknown. Assay: immunoSEQ multiplex PCR; the TCRdb copy retains only in-frame clones and omits some. This table has about 89,000 clones, approximately 84% appearing once. The data belong to a study of identifying expanded T cells in peripheral blood. Study conclusions and caveats: Two-week clone count variance significantly increased as total template count grew. Over approximately two and four weeks, about 15 and 19 clones changed, versus approximately 1.2 between replicates.

This clonotype was sampled from a person aged 18 to 69 in good health. Sequences were obtained from blood.

DNA of the CDR3: TGTGCCAGCAGCTTACGGGGGTCCTACAATGAGCAGTTCTTC. The encoded protein is CASSLRGSYNEQFF. This chain uses TRBV7-2 with TRBJ2-1; D is perhaps TRBD2 (6 bases). V was clipped by 2 bases and J by 1 base, with 6 bases between them. The CDR3 covers 14 residues. Germline V gene lookup returns CDR1 SGHTA and CDR2 FQGNSA.